This T cell receptor (beta chain) was sequenced for a study of human T cells and chemical hapten exposure. The time point: patch test 3, about 24 weeks after DPC sensitization. The treatment here: therapeutic diphenylcyclopropenone sensitization with weekly scalp DPC. Only after blood had been drawn was each patch test applied. This clonotype is categorized as medium-sized. Its antigen is not known. Study outcomes and limitations: Clustering by CDR3 similarity yielded significantly more large clusters from expanded TCRs than controls. Donors were affected by alopecia, so their immune reaction might vary from that of healthy individuals.

Germline assignment: CDR1 SGDLS and CDR2 YYNGEE. The CDR3 is made up of 13 amino acids. With 4 bases clipped from V and 4 bases from J, the junction kept 2 bases outside the gene matches. In the source study's methods: Sampled TCR counts reached a median of 95,638 per sample, with values ranging from roughly 20,000 to 700,000. TCRdb ran MiXCR on the RACE reads and lists one entry per CDR3 protein. The V and J calls and clone size come from TCRdb's table, not from the authors' own analysis. This table has under 200,000 distinct CDR3 sequences, 28% appearing once. Sequenced material: whole blood, taken in connection with sensitization to the hapten diphenylcyclopropenone (DPC). The chain combines TRBV9 with TRBJ1-5; 7 nucleotides align to TRBD1. The TCR sequence derives from a woman aged 18-29 years with alopecia areata. Some clones in this sample may be carry-over from other donors' samples. The CDR3 DNA sequence: TGTGCCAGCAGCTCAGGGGGAAATCAGCCCCAGCATTTT. It translates to CASSSGGNQPQHF.